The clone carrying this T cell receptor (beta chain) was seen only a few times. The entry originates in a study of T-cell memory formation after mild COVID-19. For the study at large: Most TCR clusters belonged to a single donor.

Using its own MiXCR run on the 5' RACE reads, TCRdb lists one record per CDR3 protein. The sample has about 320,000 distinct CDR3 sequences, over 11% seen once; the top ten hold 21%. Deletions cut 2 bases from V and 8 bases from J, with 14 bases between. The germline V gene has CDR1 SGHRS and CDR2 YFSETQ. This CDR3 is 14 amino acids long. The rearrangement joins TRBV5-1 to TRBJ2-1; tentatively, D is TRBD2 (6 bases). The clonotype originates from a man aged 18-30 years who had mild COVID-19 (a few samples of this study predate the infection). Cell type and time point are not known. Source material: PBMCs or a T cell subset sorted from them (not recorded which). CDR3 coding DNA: TGCGCCAGCAGCTTTGGAGGGGCGACCGATGAGCAGTTCTTC. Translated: CASSFGGATDEQFF. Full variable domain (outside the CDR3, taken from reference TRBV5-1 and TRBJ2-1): KAGVTQTPRYLIKTRGQQVTLSCSPISGHRSVSWYQQTPGQGLQFLFEYFSETQRNKGNFPGRFSGRQFSNSRSEMNVSTLELGDSALYLCASSFGGATDEQFFGPGTRLTVL.